A single TCR beta chain is shown here with its context. Seattle participants joined during active infection and were tracked over time. This specimen comes from a study of blood T cell repertoires in COVID-19. About the study: COVID-19 samples from acute and convalescent phases originated in the United States, Italy and Spain. In each case, the material was cDNA or gDNA derived from T cells, B-cell-depleted T cells, or PBMCs.

The CDR3 spans 15 residues. V lost 2 bases, J lost 5 bases, and 16 bases lay in between. Germline V CDR1 and CDR2: SGHTA, FQGTGA. In the original analysis: From reference gene primer amplification, estimates of nucleated cell counts were derived. Profiling relied on immunoSEQ multiplex PCR, and the TCRdb table lists in-frame clones only, not all of them. That table is the source of V, J and clone size, and D and trimming were worked out from the DNA. The table includes some 210,000 clones, about 94% detected once. The chain combines TRBV7-3 with TRBJ2-7; tentative D call: TRBD1 (5 bases). The clonotype comes from a man aged 60 to 69 with COVID-19, enrolled during active disease. Sequenced input: peripheral blood. CDR3 in amino acids: CASSLLGRSVDEQYF. The CDR3 DNA reads as TGTGCCAGCAGCTTATTGGGGCGGTCGGTCGACGAGCAGTACTTC.